The 26 T cell receptor beta chains below all came from one sample that was sequenced in a study of spatial heterogeneity in lung cancer. General study points: One measure, the expanded intratumoral alpha and beta TCR count, tracked tumor mutation counts.

Described time point: sample taken at primary tumor resection. For these TCRs, the target antigens are not known. TCRdb called the 5' RACE reads again in MiXCR, with one record for every CDR3 protein. The sample shows fewer than 20,000 distinct CDR3 sequences, almost 7% of them seen only once. This specimen consisted of lung tumor tissue, obtained at surgery. The source is a female donor with early-stage non-small cell lung cancer.

This clonotype is deemed medium-sized. This chain joins TRBV28 and TRBJ1-6, with no clear D. Germline V gives CDR1 MDHEN, CDR2 SYDVKM. The V and J ends lost 5 bases and 2 bases respectively, with 1 base between them. The CDR3 length is 12 residues. The CDR3 loop is CASSPYNSPLHF. The CDR3 nucleotides read TGTGCCAGCAGTCCCTATAATTCACCCCTCCACTTT.

This clonotype was counted between two and nine times. The genes are TRBV4-3 and TRBJ2-3; 9 bases agree with TRBD2. V shed 3 bases and J 0 bases; nucleotides not matched to a gene: 13. This CDR3 contains 19 residues. Looked up from germline, CDR1 is LGHNA and CDR2 is YSLEER. This CDR3 reads CASSQSGLAGAGSTDTQYF. CDR3 DNA sequence: TGCGCCAGCAGCCAGAGCGGTTTAGCGGGGGCGGGAAGCACAGATACGCAGTATTTT.

This clonotype was counted ten times or more. This chain uses TRBV12-3 or TRBV12-4 with TRBJ1-5; 8 bases match TRBD1. After removal of 1 base from V and 7 bases from J, the junction contained 3 bases not matched to a gene. The CDR3 runs 14 residues. CDR3 bases: TGTGCCAGCAGTTTAGGGACAGGGAGGCAGCCCCAGCATTTT. This translates into CASSLGTGRQPQHF.

This clonotype is medium-sized by share. The CDR3 loop is CASSQESAGDYEQYF. The CDR3 region has the DNA TGTGCCAGCAGCCAAGAATCAGCGGGGGACTACGAGCAGTACTTC. The chain combines TRBV4-2 with TRBJ2-7; TRBD2 matches at 8 bases. This CDR3 comprises 15 residues. V shed 0 bases, J shed 3 bases, and the junction held 4 bases outside the gene matches. CDR1 LGHNA and CDR2 YNFKEQ come from the germline V gene.

The sample holds a few counts of this clonotype. The V and J genes are TRBV4-1 and TRBJ2-6, with D perhaps matching TRBD2 (5 bases). Trimming left V 4 bases short and J 3 bases short, with 13 bases between. Germline values: CDR1 MGHRA, CDR2 YSYEKL. This CDR3 comprises 16 residues. The CDR3 loop is CASSRPEGCGANVLTF. The CDR3 DNA follows: TGCGCCAGCAGCCGCCCTGAGGGCTGTGGGGCCAACGTCCTGACTTTC.

This clonotype was counted at least ten times. This chain links TRBV9 with TRBJ1-6; no firm D call. CDR1 is SGDLS and CDR2 is YYNGEE in the germline V gene. V lost 0 bases, J lost 7 bases, and 8 bases lay in between. The CDR3 loop spans 14 amino acids. As DNA, the CDR3 is TGTGCCAGCAGCGTAGGTGTCCAAAATTCACCCCTCCACTTT. Protein sequence: CASSVGVQNSPLHF.

The V and J genes are TRBV4-2 and TRBJ1-2; 11 bases are shared with TRBD1. Germline CDR1 LGHNA, CDR2 YNFKEQ. V shed 2 bases and J 4 bases; nucleotides not matched to a gene: 12. CDR3 size: 18 residues. CDR3 residues: CASSQSPGQGVGSYGYTF. CDR3 nucleotides: TGTGCCAGCAGCCAATCCCCGGGACAGGGGGTCGGTTCCTATGGCTACACCTTC.

This clonotype is termed medium-sized. The chain joins TRBV7-2 to TRBJ1-6; TRBD1 might be the D (5 bases). The CDR3 loop spans 14 amino acids. CDR1 and CDR2 from the germline V gene are SGHTA and FQGNSA. Trimming left V 1 base short and J 7 bases short, with 8 bases between. CDR3 sequence reads: CASSLGTMNSPLHF. CDR3 in DNA: TGTGCCAGCAGCTTAGGGACAATGAATTCACCCCTCCACTTT.

This clonotype has a count of ten or more. The J gene is TRBJ1-3, the V gene TRBV7-6; 9 bases match TRBD1. The germline V gene encodes CDR1 SGHVS and CDR2 FNYEAQ. Trimming took 4 bases from V and 0 from J; bases not matched to a gene: 4. The CDR3 covers 16 residues. CDR3 nucleotides: TGTGCCAGCAGCTCAACAGGGGGCAGCTCTGGAAACACCATATATTTT. It codes for CASSSTGGSSGNTIYF.

V is TRBV7-9 and J is TRBJ2-1; 11 nucleotides agree with TRBD2. The CDR3 is 14 residues long. Germline V CDR1 and CDR2: SEHNR, FQNEAQ (reference sequence). With V trimmed by 10 bases and J by 8 bases, 10 bases remained unmatched. For the CDR3, the DNA is TGTGCCATCGAACTAGCGGGGGAATCGGATGAGCAGTTCTTC. Amino acid sequence: CAIELAGESDEQFF.

The V gene is TRBV3-1, the J gene TRBJ1-2; D is ambiguous. The CDR3 length is 13 residues. The germline V gene encodes CDR1 LGHDT and CDR2 YNNKEL (reference sequence). V lost 8 bases and J 2 bases, leaving 12 bases between the germline ends. Here the CDR3 reads CASHSVGNYGYTF. In DNA, the CDR3 is TGTGCCAGCCATTCCGTAGGGAACTATGGCTACACCTTC.

This clonotype was observed a handful of times. The chain couples TRBV5-1 to TRBJ2-5; 9 bases are shared with TRBD1. Germline-derived CDR1 and CDR2 are SGHRS and YFSETQ. With 6 bases clipped from V and 5 bases from J, the junction kept 8 bases outside the gene matches. CDR3 length: 14 residues. The DNA of the CDR3 is TGCGCCAGCAATCAACAGGGGGCATTGGAGACCCAGTACTTC. It specifies CASNQQGALETQYF.

This chain links TRBV5-6 with TRBJ2-7, with D maybe TRBD1 (5 bases). The V end was cut by 6 bases, the J end by 5 bases, with 15 bases between. This CDR3 region has 13 residues. Per germline, CDR1 SGHDT and CDR2 YYEEEE. DNA of the CDR3: TGTGCCAGCAATAGGGGCAGGGTCAACGAGCAGTACTTC. It is translated as CASNRGRVNEQYF.

This clonotype was observed many times. The gene calls are TRBV28 and TRBJ2-5; tentatively, D is TRBD2 (6 bases). The CDR3 has 17 amino acids. Looked up from germline, CDR1 is MDHEN and CDR2 is SYDVKM. V was shortened by 3 bases and J by 5 bases, with 22 bases between the two germline ends. The CDR3 sequence: CASSLWVKSYGGETQYF. The CDR3 region has the DNA TGTGCCAGCAGTTTGTGGGTGAAAAGCTATGGGGGGGAGACCCAGTACTTC.

This clonotype was found many times. The V and J genes are TRBV5-6 and TRBJ2-2; D perhaps matches TRBD1 (5 bases). Trimming took off 5 bases at V and 4 bases at J, with 12 bases between the two ends. CDR3 size: 14 residues. CDR1 and CDR2 (germline): SGHDT, YYEEEE. The CDR3 is CASSRWGFTGELFF. The CDR3 DNA follows: TGTGCCAGCAGTCGTTGGGGCTTCACCGGGGAGCTGTTTTTT.

This clonotype showed up many times. CDR3 amino acids: CASILTPGQGNEKLFF. As DNA, the CDR3 is TGTGCCAGCATACTCACTCCGGGACAGGGCAATGAAAAACTGTTTTTT. This rearrangement joins TRBV7-2 to TRBJ1-4; 9 nucleotides agree with TRBD1. Trimming cost V 7 bases and J 5 bases; bases outside gene matches: 11. The CDR3 has 16 residues. CDR1 is SGHTA, CDR2 FQGNSA, per germline. The whole variable domain, remainder taken from reference TRBV7-2 and TRBJ1-4, is GAGVSQSPSNKVTEKGKDVELRCDPISGHTALYWYRQSLGQGLEFLIYFQGNSAPDKSGLPSDRFSAERTGGSVSTLTIQRTQQEDSAVYLCASILTPGQGNEKLFFGSGTQLSVL.

The table lists this clonotype with many counts. This sequence joins TRBV7-2 and TRBJ1-3; D remains ambiguous. The V and J ends lost 5 bases and 0 bases respectively, with 14 bases between them. Germline lookup yields CDR1 SGHTA and CDR2 FQGNSA. This CDR3 has 16 residues. CDR3 protein: CASSRQMTGSGNTIYF. DNA of the CDR3: TGTGCCAGCAGCAGGCAAATGACGGGCTCTGGAAACACCATATATTTT.

There are many counts of this clonotype. V usage is TRBV18 and J usage is TRBJ2-2; D is undetermined. V lost 1 base and J lost 1, with 10 bases in between. CDR3 length: 16 residues. Germline CDR1 and CDR2: KGHSH and LQKENI. In DNA, the CDR3 is TGTGCCAGCTCACCACTTACTATAATGAACACCGGGGAGCTGTTTTTT. It encodes CASSPLTIMNTGELFF.

This clonotype came up many times. The chain combines TRBV5-6 with TRBJ2-5, with D possibly being TRBD2 (6 bases). The CDR3 runs 15 residues. Germline lookup yields CDR1 SGHDT and CDR2 YYEEEE. Trimming removed 5 bases from V and 7 bases from J, with 21 bases in between. This CDR3 reads CASRERLVSGGTQYF. Written as DNA, the CDR3 is TGTGCCAGCAGGGAGAGACTAGTTTCAGGCGGGACCCAGTACTTC.

This clonotype was seen ten or more times. The rearrangement links TRBV7-2 to TRBJ2-5, with 9 bases matching TRBD1. The CDR3 runs to 14 residues. Germline-derived CDR1 and CDR2 are SGHTA and FQGNSA. The trim removed 4 bases at V and 4 bases at J, leaving 4 bases unmatched. Written as DNA, the CDR3 is TGTGCCAGCAGCTCAAACAGGGGGCGAGAGACCCAGTACTTC. Amino acid sequence: CASSSNRGRETQYF.

This clonotype has only a few counts. The chain couples TRBV7-8 to TRBJ2-7; D possibly corresponds to TRBD2 (6 bases). Per the germline V gene, CDR1 is SGHVS and CDR2 is FQNEAQ. V lost 7 bases, J lost 4 bases, and 26 bases lay in between. The CDR3 runs 17 residues. The CDR3 sequence is CASTPGPQGLGQYEQYF. CDR3 nucleotide sequence: TGTGCCAGCACCCCTGGCCCCCAGGGACTGGGGCAGTACGAGCAGTACTTC. Filled out from reference TRBV7-8 and TRBJ2-7, the complete variable domain reads GAGVSQSPRYKVAKRGQDVALRCDPISGHVSLFWYQQALGQGPEFLTYFQNEAQLDKSGLPSDRFFAERPEGSVSTLKIQRTQQEDSAVYLCASTPGPQGLGQYEQYFGPGTRLTVT.

This clonotype has at least ten counts. The rearrangement links TRBV7-2 to TRBJ1-2; TRBD1 matches at 9 bases. With V trimmed by 5 bases and J by 4 bases, 11 bases remained unmatched. The CDR3 contains 16 residues. Germline V lookup: CDR1 SGHTA, CDR2 FQGNSA. CDR3 sequence reads: CASSPDVGQGVYGYTF. For the CDR3, the DNA is TGTGCCAGCAGCCCCGACGTGGGACAGGGTGTCTATGGCTACACCTTC.

This clonotype was observed a few times. The chain uses TRBV5-8 and TRBJ1-1; no clear D gene. Looked up from germline, CDR1 is SGHTS and CDR2 is YDEGEE. This CDR3 has 13 amino acids. With 4 bases removed from V and 3 bases from J, the gap between germline ends came to 10 bases. The CDR3 region has the DNA TGTGCCAGCAGCGCTGGTTTTTACACTGAAGCTTTCTTT. Translation gives CASSAGFYTEAFF. Full variable domain (outside the CDR3, taken from reference TRBV5-8 and TRBJ1-1): EAGVTQSPTHLIKTRGQQATLRCSPISGHTSVYWYQQALGLGLQFLLWYDEGEERNRGNFPPRFSGRQFPNYSSELNVNALELEDSALYLCASSAGFYTEAFFGQGTRLTVV.

The V call is TRBV6-6, the J call TRBJ1-4; D not resolved. The CDR3 sequence is 12 residues long. Germline CDR1 is MNHNY and CDR2 is SVGAGI (reference sequence). Trimming cost V 3 bases and J 4 bases, with 3 bases left between them. The CDR3 loop is CASSYYNEKLFF. The CDR3 DNA reads as TGTGCCAGCAGTTATTATAATGAAAAACTGTTTTTT.

This clonotype was counted at least ten times. The chain has TRBV14 and TRBJ1-2; TRBD1 aligns across 9 bases. With 1 base clipped from V and 9 bases from J, the junction kept 6 bases outside the gene matches. The CDR3 has 14 amino acids. CDR1 is SGHDN, CDR2 FVKESK, per germline. CDR3 sequence (DNA): TGTGCCAGCAGCCAAGCTTTGGACAGGGGCCGCTACACCTTC. Residues: CASSQALDRGRYTF. Based on the CDR3 plus reference TRBV14 and TRBJ1-2, the full variable domain is EAGVTQFPSHSVIEKGQTVTLRCDPISGHDNLYWYRRVMGKEIKFLLHFVKESKQDESGMPNNRFLAERTGGTYSTLKVQPAELEDSGVYFCASSQALDRGRYTFGSGTRLTVV.

The chain's CDR3 is CSASPSGGNTDTQYF. The DNA of the CDR3 is TGCAGTGCTAGTCCCAGCGGGGGAAACACAGATACGCAGTATTTT. The chain carries TRBV20-1 and TRBJ2-3; 8 nucleotides line up with TRBD2. The CDR3 is made up of 15 amino acids. V was clipped by 3 bases and J by 2 bases; unmatched bases: 7. Germline V gene lookup returns CDR1 DFQATT and CDR2 SNEGSKA (reference sequence).